What follows are 27 T cell receptor beta chains derived from one specimen sequenced in a study of T cell changes during pregnancy in multiple sclerosis. This table comes from immunoSEQ multiplex PCR, and its TCRdb copy is limited to in-frame clones, with some not included. The profile shows under 70,000 clones, about 90% of them singletons. Material: peripheral blood, obtained in the third trimester of pregnancy. The receptors come from a female donor in good health, enrolled as a control in a pregnancy study.

The gene calls are TRBV11-2 and TRBJ2-1, with TRBD2 identical over 10 bases. J lost 7 bases, V lost 1 base, and 7 bases had no gene match. The germline CDR1 and CDR2 sequences are SGHAT and FQNNGV. This CDR3 region has 16 residues. The CDR3 region has the DNA TGTGCCAGCAGCTTAGGCCCAGCGGGGGGGAATAATGAGCAGTTCTTC. Its translation is CASSLGPAGGNNEQFF.

This clone was counted a single time. This chain links TRBV30 with TRBJ1-6; TRBD1 is a possible D gene (5 bases). The CDR3 spans 15 residues. CDR1 is GTSNPN, CDR2 SVGIG, per germline (reference sequence). V shed 5 bases and J shed 10 bases, with 21 bases lying between them. The CDR3: CAWAEGLPPRSPLHF. CDR3 nucleotides: TGTGCCTGGGCTGAGGGACTCCCTCCTCGGTCACCCCTCCACTTT.

The table lists this clone with a count of one. This chain connects TRBV6-1 to TRBJ2-3, with D possibly being TRBD1 (6 bases). The CDR3 has 14 amino acids. Germline assignment: CDR1 MNHNS and CDR2 SASEGT. Trimming stripped 0 bases from V and 6 bases from J, with 10 bases between. The CDR3 region has the DNA TGTGCCAGCAGTGAAGCAGGGGGTAAGGATACGCAGTATTTT. Translated, it gives CASSEAGGKDTQYF.

In its sample, this clone is medium-sized (0.01 to 0.1%). The chain links TRBV30 to TRBJ1-1; D gene uncertain. V was clipped by 0 bases and J by 7 bases, with 6 bases between them. The CDR3 has 11 amino acids. The germline V gene has CDR1 GTSNPN and CDR2 SVGIG (reference sequence). This chain's CDR3 is CAWSVRDEAFF. DNA for the CDR3: TGTGCCTGGAGTGTACGGGATGAAGCTTTCTTT.

The chain is built from TRBV10-1 and TRBJ1-1; a possible D gene is TRBD1 (5 bases). CDR1 WNHNN and CDR2 SYGVQD come from the germline V gene (reference sequence). V lost 6 bases, J lost 1 base, and 9 bases lay in between. CDR3 length: 13 amino acids. The CDR3 loop is CASSHGQNTEAFF. CDR3 coding DNA: TGCGCCAGCAGCCACGGACAGAACACTGAAGCTTTCTTT.

The CDR3, as DNA: TGTGCCAGCAGGAATTACGACAGGGGCGATAGCAATCAGCCCCAGCATTTT. Residues: CASRNYDRGDSNQPQHF. The rearrangement links TRBV5-8 to TRBJ1-5; 8 nucleotides align to TRBD1. Trimming at V came to 5 bases and at J to 0 bases, leaving 10 bases not matched to a gene. Per the germline V gene, CDR1 is SGHTS and CDR2 is YDEGEE. The CDR3 is made up of 17 amino acids.

The rearrangement links TRBV11-2 to TRBJ2-1; D remains ambiguous. The CDR3 consists of 15 residues. Germline V gene lookup returns CDR1 SGHAT and CDR2 FQNNGV. Trimming took 0 bases from V and 7 from J, leaving 13 bases between them. The CDR3 nucleotides read TGTGCCAGCAGCTTAGAGGGCTACCCACGGAATGAGCAGTTCTTC. The encoded protein is CASSLEGYPRNEQFF.

The table lists this clone with a few counts. The CDR3 DNA reads TGTGCCAGCAGTGAGACAGGGGGAGCTTTCTTT. Its protein product is CASSETGGAFF. The genes are TRBV6-1 and TRBJ1-1; 9 bases are a match to TRBD1. In germline, CDR1 is MNHNS, CDR2 SASEGT. The junction had 0 bases not matched to a gene; V was cut back by 3 bases and J by 10 bases. The CDR3 has 11 amino acids.

This sequence joins TRBV9 and TRBJ1-1; D perhaps matches TRBD1 (6 bases). V lost 3 bases and J 4 bases, leaving 19 bases between the germline ends. This CDR3 is built from 16 residues. Germline V gene lookup returns CDR1 SGDLS and CDR2 YYNGEE. In DNA form, the CDR3 reads TGTGCCAGCAGCGCCACCTTGGCAATAGGGGGCACTGAAGCTTTCTTT. Translated, it gives CASSATLAIGGTEAFF.

The gene calls are TRBV11-2 and TRBJ2-7; tentative D call: TRBD2 (6 bases). Germline V gene lookup returns CDR1 SGHAT and CDR2 FQNNGV. Deletions cut 2 bases from V and 6 bases from J, with 20 bases between. This CDR3 has 16 amino acids. CDR3 residues: CASSLPEGSRRGEQYF. CDR3 nucleotides: TGTGCCAGCAGCTTACCCGAGGGATCACGGAGGGGCGAGCAGTACTTC.

The V call is TRBV6-5, the J call TRBJ1-5; a possible D gene is TRBD1 (6 bases). CDR1 is MNHEY, CDR2 SVGAGI, per germline. The CDR3 has 14 amino acids. Trimming removed 6 bases from V and 5 bases from J, with 14 bases in between. The CDR3 loop reads CASRLTGVHQPQHF. CDR3 coding DNA: TGTGCCAGCAGACTGACAGGCGTCCATCAGCCCCAGCATTTT.

In this sample, this clone turned up a few times. CDR3: CASSGQGGSEQYF. The CDR3 DNA follows: TGTGCCAGTAGTGGGCAGGGAGGATCCGAGCAGTACTTC. The chain joins TRBV19 to TRBJ2-7; D may be TRBD2 (6 bases). Germline V lookup: CDR1 LNHDA, CDR2 SQIVND (reference sequence). CDR3 length: 13 residues. V lost 5 bases, J lost 6 bases, and 14 bases lay in between.

The genes are TRBV19 and TRBJ1-5, with 11 nucleotides matching TRBD1. The CDR3 covers 15 residues. V lost 4 bases and J lost 5; bases outside the gene matches: 4. Germline CDR1 is LNHDA and CDR2 is SQIVND (reference sequence). In DNA, the CDR3 is TGTGCCAGTAGTACTCCGGGACAGGGGGATCAGCCCCAGCATTTT. Translated, it gives CASSTPGQGDQPQHF.

The genes are TRBV29-1 and TRBJ2-7; TRBD1 matches at 8 bases. The CDR3 loop spans 14 amino acids. Looked up from germline, CDR1 is SQVTM and CDR2 is ANQGSEA. V lost 1 base, J lost 1 base, and 3 bases stayed unmatched. The CDR3 loop is CSVEGTGKSYEQYF. The CDR3 DNA sequence: TGCAGCGTTGAAGGGACAGGGAAATCCTACGAGCAGTACTTC.

The chain links TRBV10-1 to TRBJ2-1; D unclear. The CDR3 consists of 11 residues. Between the trimmed V and J ends, which lost 2 bases and 8 bases, there was a span of 4 bases. Germline values: CDR1 WNHNN, CDR2 SYGVQD (reference sequence). For the CDR3, the DNA is TGCGCCAGCAGTGAGCGGGATGAGCAGTTCTTC. Its protein is CASSERDEQFF.

This chain links TRBV9 with TRBJ2-1, with 7 bases that match TRBD2. Germline CDR1 and CDR2: SGDLS and YYNGEE. V was pared by 0 bases and J by 4 bases, with 7 bases of the junction left unmatched. The CDR3 consists of 16 residues. The CDR3 protein is CASSVGGGPSYNEQFF. The DNA for the CDR3 is TGTGCCAGCAGCGTAGGGGGGGGACCATCTTACAATGAGCAGTTCTTC.

CDR3 sequence reads: CASSPGTSYNEQFF. The DNA of the CDR3 is TGTGCCAGCAGTCCCGGGACTAGCTACAATGAGCAGTTCTTC. This chain links TRBV27 with TRBJ2-1, with 8 nucleotides matching TRBD2. CDR3 length: 14 amino acids. V shed 5 bases and J 3 bases; nucleotides not matched to a gene: 3. CDR1 MNHEY and CDR2 SMNVEV come from the germline V gene (reference sequence).

This chain uses TRBV27 with TRBJ2-1, with D tentatively TRBD1 (6 bases). Germline values: CDR1 MNHEY, CDR2 SMNVEV (reference sequence). The CDR3 contains 15 residues. V was shortened by 1 base and J by 6 bases, with 13 bases between the two germline ends. This chain's CDR3 is CASSLLTDRINEQFF. The DNA for the CDR3 is TGTGCCAGCAGTTTATTAACGGACAGAATCAATGAGCAGTTCTTC.

The V and J genes are TRBV6-1 and TRBJ2-5; TRBD1 agrees at 7 bases. The V gene's germline CDR1 is MNHNS and CDR2 SASEGT. J lost 1 base, V lost 7 bases, and 12 bases had no gene match. This CDR3 contains 16 residues. CDR3 sequence reads: CASTDSGTDVQETQYF. The CDR3, as DNA: TGTGCCAGCACTGATTCCGGGACAGATGTCCAAGAGACCCAGTACTTC.

The table lists this clone with a few counts. The rearrangement uses TRBV6-1 and TRBJ2-7; tentative D call: TRBD1 (6 bases). The CDR3 runs to 15 residues. V was shortened by 2 bases and J by 5 bases, with 16 bases between the two germline ends. Germline loops: CDR1 MNHNS, CDR2 SASEGT. This CDR3 reads CASSELAGASHEQYF. CDR3 nucleotides: TGTGCCAGCAGTGAATTGGCAGGGGCTTCCCACGAGCAGTACTTC.

This chain uses TRBV5-1 with TRBJ1-2, with 7 bases fitting TRBD1. The germline V gene encodes CDR1 SGHRS and CDR2 YFSETQ. The CDR3 is made up of 17 amino acids. J lost 2 bases, V lost 0 bases, and 10 bases had no gene match. CDR3 sequence: CASSLDSPTGRNYGYTF. For the CDR3, the DNA is TGCGCCAGCAGCTTGGATTCACCGACAGGGAGGAACTATGGCTACACCTTC.

The table lists this clone with a count of one. The chain recombines TRBV11-2 with TRBJ2-1, with D possibly being TRBD2 (6 bases). With 5 bases removed from V and 7 bases from J, the gap between germline ends came to 21 bases. From germline, CDR1 is SGHAT and CDR2 FQNNGV. The length of the CDR3 is 16 residues. Here the CDR3 reads CASSLGIGPGDNEQFF. The CDR3 DNA follows: TGTGCCAGCAGCCTGGGTATCGGCCCGGGGGATAATGAGCAGTTCTTC. The full variable domain, completed using reference TRBV11-2 and TRBJ2-1, is EAGVAQSPRYKIIEKRQSVAFWCNPISGHATLYWYQQILGQGPKLLIQFQNNGVVDDSQLPKDRFSAERLKGVDSTLKIQPAKLEDSAVYLCASSLGIGPGDNEQFFGPGTRLTVL.

This chain links TRBV28 with TRBJ2-7, with D possibly matching TRBD1 (6 bases). V lost 1 base, J lost 1 base, and 8 bases lay in between. In germline, CDR1 is MDHEN, CDR2 SYDVKM. This CDR3 comprises 14 residues. The CDR3 protein is CASSLSGQSYEQYF. Written as DNA, the CDR3 is TGTGCCAGCAGTTTATCCGGACAGTCCTACGAGCAGTACTTC.

V is TRBV7-9 and J is TRBJ1-2; D gene ambiguous. Looked up from germline, CDR1 is SEHNR and CDR2 is FQNEAQ (reference sequence). The CDR3 length is 13 residues. Trimming left V 0 bases short and J 1 base short, with 3 bases between. CDR3 amino acids: CASSLAVNYGYTF. As DNA, the CDR3 is TGTGCCAGCAGCTTAGCCGTTAACTATGGCTACACCTTC. Together with reference TRBV7-9 and TRBJ1-2, the CDR3 gives the full variable domain: DTGVSQNPRHKITKRGQNVTFRCDPISEHNRLYWYRQTLGQGPEFLTYFQNEAQLEKSRLLSDRFSAERPKGSFSTLEIQRTEQGDSAMYLCASSLAVNYGYTFGSGTRLTVV.

The CDR3 loop is CASSPNSWQGGNEQYF. In DNA form, the CDR3 reads TGTGCCAGCTCCCCCAATAGTTGGCAGGGTGGTAACGAGCAGTACTTC. The chain links TRBV18 to TRBJ2-7; possibly TRBD1 for D (5 bases). V lost 6 bases and J lost 5, with 23 bases in between. The CDR3 has 16 amino acids. CDR1 is KGHSH, CDR2 LQKENI, per germline. The full variable domain, in which reference TRBV18 and TRBJ2-7 provide the parts outside the CDR3, is NAGVMQNPRHLVRRRGQEARLRCSPMKGHSHVYWYRQLPEEGLKFMVYLQKENIIDESGMPKERFSAEFPKEGPSILRIQQVVRGDSAAYFCASSPNSWQGGNEQYFGPGTRLTVT.

The rearrangement joins TRBV27 to TRBJ2-1, with 11 bases that match TRBD1. V trimming: 6 bases; J trimming: 5 bases; junction bases outside the gene matches: 6. The CDR3 is 15 amino acids. The germline V gene has CDR1 MNHEY and CDR2 SMNVEV (reference sequence). This CDR3 reads CASSPGTGGNNEQFF. CDR3 nucleotide sequence: TGTGCCAGCAGCCCCGGGACAGGGGGGAACAATGAGCAGTTCTTC.

The genes are TRBV5-1 and TRBJ2-3; 10 bases align to TRBD2. Looked up from germline, CDR1 is SGHRS and CDR2 is YFSETQ. J lost 0 bases, V lost 5 bases, and 3 bases had no gene match. This CDR3 is built from 15 residues. The CDR3 is CASSLLAGSTDTQYF. The CDR3 DNA is TGCGCCAGCAGTCTACTAGCGGGGAGCACAGATACGCAGTATTTT.